This T cell receptor (beta chain) was found in a study of shared clonotypes between healthy human individuals. A deep-level run was used for the assay. Original handling: ImmunoSEQ junction-only sequences lacked quality scores, so their filtering differed. Data came from immunoSEQ multiplex PCR; TCRdb stores just in-frame clones and leaves some out. V and J calls and clone size come straight from that table; D and trimming were deduced from the DNA. Among 2 million to 3 million clones listed, roughly 93% were seen once. The CDR3 totals 14 residues. Trimming pared 0 bases from V and 7 bases from J, leaving 14 bases between. Germline V gene data show CDR1 as SGHRS and CDR2 as YFSETQ. Adult Caucasians living in Nashville, Tennessee made up all of the donors. This clone was detected only once.

Source material: naive CD4+ T cells from PBMCs. Subset in this sample: CD45RA+ positively selected. The chain has TRBV5-1 and TRBJ2-7, with D unclear. This receptor was identified in a man younger than 35 in good health. Some clones in this sample may be carry-over from other donors' samples. As DNA, the CDR3 is TGCGCCAGCAGCTTGGAGCCCGTCATGCCGGAGCAGTACTTC. This codes for CASSLEPVMPEQYF.